The rows below give T cell receptor beta chains drawn from one sample of a study of Ad26.COV2.S vaccination and SARS-CoV-2 variants. Sequencing used immunoSEQ multiplex PCR; TCRdb keeps in-frame clones, though not all of them. The table records about 480,000 clones, 87% of them present only once. The sample consisted of peripheral blood, taken in a trial of Ad26.COV2.S vaccine versus placebo. These receptors all come from a person aged 18-65 years who received the Ad26.COV2.S COVID-19 vaccine or a placebo. Each CDR3 is given with its conserved first and last residue. The D gene is left open where the match is weak. Only some rows state a clone size, as once, few, many or a class for expanded clones.

J gene	V gene	clone size	D gene	CDR3 protein	CDR3 DNA
TRBJ2-1	TRBV30	.	.	CAWSAHSWMAEQFF	TGTGCCTGGAGTGCCCACTCGTGGATGGCTGAGCAGTTCTTC
TRBJ1-2	TRBV30	.	.	CAWTPRTAGGYGYTF	TGTGCCTGGACTCCCAGGACAGCTGGGGGCTATGGCTACACCTTC
TRBJ2-7	TRBV6-6	.	.	CASSQEYEQYF	TGTGCCAGCAGTCAGGAATACGAGCAGTACTTC
TRBJ1-4	TRBV5-6	few	.	CASSLLGGNEKLFF	TGTGCCAGCAGCTTATTGGGCGGAAATGAAAAACTGTTTTTT
TRBJ2-2	TRBV9	.	.	CASSAVVGFGELFF	TGTGCCAGCAGCGCCGTAGTTGGGTTCGGGGAGCTGTTTTTT
TRBJ2-3	TRBV11-1	.	TRBD2	CASSATGLASDDTQYF	TGTGCCAGCAGCGCCACGGGACTAGCGTCCGATGATACGCAGTATTTT
TRBJ2-5	TRBV5-4	.	TRBD1	CASSFRGRKETQYF	TGTGCCAGCAGCTTTAGGGGGCGCAAAGAGACCCAGTACTTC
TRBJ1-3	TRBV7-2	.	.	CASSPAAGRFSGNTIYF	TGTGCCAGCAGCCCGGCCGCCGGGAGATTCTCTGGAAACACCATATATTTT
TRBJ2-7	TRBV7-8	.	.	CASTRLAGPYEQYF	TGTGCCAGCACGCGTCTGGCGGGACCCTACGAGCAGTACTTC
TRBJ1-4	TRBV25-1	.	.	CASRGASNEKLFF	TGTGCCAGCAGGGGGGCCTCTAATGAAAAACTGTTTTTT
TRBJ1-2	TRBV28	.	.	CATRGGRNYGYTF	TGTGCCACCCGGGGGGGGCGCAACTATGGCTACACCTTC
TRBJ2-1	TRBV29-1	.	.	CSVIQTSSDNEQFF	TGCAGCGTTATTCAGACCAGTTCCGACAATGAGCAGTTCTTC
TRBJ2-1	TRBV27	.	TRBD2	CASNRLAGEEVGQFF	TGTGCCAGCAATCGCCTAGCGGGAGAAGAGGTGGGGCAGTTCTTC
TRBJ1-1	TRBV7-6	.	.	CASSFLKRTENTEAFF	TGTGCCAGCAGCTTCCTCAAGCGGACAGAGAACACTGAAGCTTTCTTT
TRBJ1-6	TRBV28	.	.	CASSLVGGRASSPLHF	TGTGCCAGCAGTTTAGTGGGTGGCCGTGCTAGTTCACCCCTCCACTTT
TRBJ2-3	TRBV7-9	.	.	CASSARGGERTDTQYF	TGTGCCAGCAGCGCGAGGGGCGGGGAACGCACAGATACGCAGTATTTT
TRBJ2-1	TRBV20-1	.	.	CSASGNNEQFF	TGCAGTGCTAGTGGGAACAATGAGCAGTTCTTC
TRBJ2-7	TRBV25-1	.	TRBD2	CASLDWGGGSYEQYF	TGTGCCAGCCTAGATTGGGGGGGAGGTTCCTACGAGCAGTACTTC
TRBJ1-1	TRBV4-3	.	.	CASSLQPGNTEAFF	TGCGCCAGCAGCCTTCAACCGGGCAACACTGAAGCTTTCTTT
TRBJ1-2	TRBV19	.	.	CASSTPVGDANYGYTF	TGTGCCAGTAGTACCCCGGTGGGGGACGCTAACTATGGCTACACCTTC
TRBJ2-7	TRBV5-1	.	.	CASSSGGGMDEQYF	TGCGCCAGCAGCTCTGGAGGAGGGATGGACGAGCAGTACTTC
TRBJ1-4	TRBV6-5	.	.	CASRLGPTSNEKLFF	TGTGCCAGCAGGCTCGGACCGACTTCTAATGAAAAACTGTTTTTT
TRBJ1-1	TRBV28	.	.	CASSLHAGSVEAFF	TGTGCCAGCAGTTTACACGCAGGGAGTGTTGAAGCTTTCTTT
TRBJ2-5	TRBV18	.	.	CASSPRGQTRRETQYF	TGTGCCAGCTCACCGCGTGGACAAACTAGGAGAGAGACCCAGTACTTC
TRBJ1-5	TRBV24-1	.	.	CATSGVGTDQPQHF	TGTGCCACCAGTGGTGTGGGAACGGATCAGCCCCAGCATTTT
TRBJ2-1	TRBV6-5	.	.	CASSYYGGNEQFF	TGTGCCAGCAGTTATTACGGGGGCAATGAGCAGTTCTTC
TRBJ1-6	TRBV30	.	.	CAWSVGRTTNSPLHF	TGTGCCTGGAGTGTGGGACGGACGACTAATTCACCCCTCCACTTT
TRBJ2-5	TRBV30	.	.	CAWSVQGMATQYF	TGTGCCTGGAGTGTGCAGGGGATGGCGACCCAGTACTTC
TRBJ1-2	TRBV6-2/TRBV6-3	.	.	CASSYSISNYGYTF	TGTGCCAGCAGTTACTCGATATCTAACTATGGCTACACCTTC
TRBJ1-2	TRBV19	once	TRBD1	CASRFDRGLRGYTF	TGTGCCAGTAGATTCGACAGGGGGTTGAGAGGCTACACCTTC
TRBJ1-3	TRBV6-1	.	.	CASSDGGARGNTIYF	TGTGCCAGCAGTGACGGGGGGGCGCGAGGAAACACCATATATTTT
TRBJ1-1	TRBV5-1	.	.	CASSSRAQQVLTEAFF	TGCGCCAGCAGCTCCCGTGCCCAACAGGTGCTCACTGAAGCTTTCTTT
TRBJ2-1	TRBV27	.	.	CASSLNRVTYNEQFF	TGTGCCAGCAGTTTGAACAGGGTAACCTACAATGAGCAGTTCTTC
TRBJ1-2	TRBV7-2	.	.	CASSLEGSGANYGYTF	TGTGCCAGCAGCTTAGAGGGTAGCGGTGCTAACTATGGCTACACCTTC
TRBJ2-1	TRBV18	.	.	CASSPPGSPGGGEQFF	TGTGCCAGCTCACCTCCAGGTAGCCCAGGAGGAGGTGAGCAGTTCTTC
TRBJ2-1	TRBV29-1	.	.	CSVEGQVGDNEQFF	TGCAGCGTTGAAGGCCAGGTCGGGGACAATGAGCAGTTCTTC
TRBJ2-7	TRBV29-1	once	.	CSVQAGLGYEQYF	TGCAGCGTTCAGGCGGGACTCGGCTACGAGCAGTACTTC
TRBJ2-1	TRBV7-2	.	TRBD2	CASSLRLADNEQFF	TGTGCCAGCAGCTTACGGCTAGCGGACAATGAGCAGTTCTTC
TRBJ2-3	TRBV7-6	.	.	CASSLLQTANPSTDTQYF	TGTGCCAGCAGCTTACTTCAGACGGCAAACCCTAGCACAGATACGCAGTATTTT
TRBJ1-6	TRBV7-9	.	.	CASSLDKNPNSPLHF	TGTGCCAGCAGCTTAGATAAAAACCCTAATTCACCCCTCCACTTT
TRBJ2-2	TRBV7-7	.	.	CASSLRRDTGELFF	TGTGCCAGCAGCTTAAGACGAGACACCGGGGAGCTGTTTTTT
TRBJ2-3	TRBV9	.	.	CASSVRQDTDTQYF	TGTGCCAGCAGCGTTCGACAGGACACAGATACGCAGTATTTT
TRBJ1-6	TRBV9	.	TRBD1	CASSGTGGLNSPLHF	TGTGCCAGCAGCGGGACAGGGGGTCTTAATTCACCCCTCCACTTT
TRBJ1-1	TRBV5-4	.	TRBD1	CASSSQGLAEAFF	TGTGCCAGCAGCTCACAGGGGCTCGCTGAAGCTTTCTTT
TRBJ2-7	TRBV2	few	TRBD1	CARGDRVSYEQYF	TGTGCCAGAGGGGACAGGGTATCCTACGAGCAGTACTTC
TRBJ2-5	TRBV11-1	.	.	CASSFGQGGETQYF	TGTGCCAGCAGCTTCGGCCAGGGAGGTGAGACCCAGTACTTC
TRBJ2-1	TRBV5-4	.	TRBD2	CASSSPGLAGGPTGNEQFF	TGTGCCAGCAGCTCTCCTGGACTAGCGGGAGGACCTACGGGGAATGAGCAGTTCTTC
TRBJ2-3	TRBV30	.	.	CAWSAWQTDTQYF	TGTGCCTGGAGTGCATGGCAGACAGATACGCAGTATTTT
TRBJ1-1	TRBV14	.	.	CASSQGRMGTEAFF	TGTGCCAGCAGCCAAGGGAGAATGGGCACTGAAGCTTTCTTT